This T cell receptor (beta chain) comes out of a study of T cell responses to AZD1222 COVID-19 vaccine. Study-level results: The donor cohort was predominantly white British with a female majority, and clonal diversity may have been underestimated.

The protocol was immunoSEQ multiplex PCR, while the TCRdb copy is restricted to in-frame clones and leaves out a portion. The profile shows 120,000 or so clones, 92% of them singletons. Concerning this clone: Its antigen is not known.

The sequence was collected from an adult in good health. This specimen was peripheral blood, taken on day 0 of AZD1222 vaccination.

CDR3 DNA: TGTGCCACCGGGCACAGTAGCACAGATACGCAGTATTTT. Its translation is CATGHSSTDTQYF. The J gene is TRBJ2-3, the V gene TRBV24-1; D gene uncertain. Trimming removed 9 bases at V and 0 bases at J, with 9 bases between. The V gene's germline CDR1 is KGHDR and CDR2 SFDVKD. This CDR3 is 13 amino acids long.